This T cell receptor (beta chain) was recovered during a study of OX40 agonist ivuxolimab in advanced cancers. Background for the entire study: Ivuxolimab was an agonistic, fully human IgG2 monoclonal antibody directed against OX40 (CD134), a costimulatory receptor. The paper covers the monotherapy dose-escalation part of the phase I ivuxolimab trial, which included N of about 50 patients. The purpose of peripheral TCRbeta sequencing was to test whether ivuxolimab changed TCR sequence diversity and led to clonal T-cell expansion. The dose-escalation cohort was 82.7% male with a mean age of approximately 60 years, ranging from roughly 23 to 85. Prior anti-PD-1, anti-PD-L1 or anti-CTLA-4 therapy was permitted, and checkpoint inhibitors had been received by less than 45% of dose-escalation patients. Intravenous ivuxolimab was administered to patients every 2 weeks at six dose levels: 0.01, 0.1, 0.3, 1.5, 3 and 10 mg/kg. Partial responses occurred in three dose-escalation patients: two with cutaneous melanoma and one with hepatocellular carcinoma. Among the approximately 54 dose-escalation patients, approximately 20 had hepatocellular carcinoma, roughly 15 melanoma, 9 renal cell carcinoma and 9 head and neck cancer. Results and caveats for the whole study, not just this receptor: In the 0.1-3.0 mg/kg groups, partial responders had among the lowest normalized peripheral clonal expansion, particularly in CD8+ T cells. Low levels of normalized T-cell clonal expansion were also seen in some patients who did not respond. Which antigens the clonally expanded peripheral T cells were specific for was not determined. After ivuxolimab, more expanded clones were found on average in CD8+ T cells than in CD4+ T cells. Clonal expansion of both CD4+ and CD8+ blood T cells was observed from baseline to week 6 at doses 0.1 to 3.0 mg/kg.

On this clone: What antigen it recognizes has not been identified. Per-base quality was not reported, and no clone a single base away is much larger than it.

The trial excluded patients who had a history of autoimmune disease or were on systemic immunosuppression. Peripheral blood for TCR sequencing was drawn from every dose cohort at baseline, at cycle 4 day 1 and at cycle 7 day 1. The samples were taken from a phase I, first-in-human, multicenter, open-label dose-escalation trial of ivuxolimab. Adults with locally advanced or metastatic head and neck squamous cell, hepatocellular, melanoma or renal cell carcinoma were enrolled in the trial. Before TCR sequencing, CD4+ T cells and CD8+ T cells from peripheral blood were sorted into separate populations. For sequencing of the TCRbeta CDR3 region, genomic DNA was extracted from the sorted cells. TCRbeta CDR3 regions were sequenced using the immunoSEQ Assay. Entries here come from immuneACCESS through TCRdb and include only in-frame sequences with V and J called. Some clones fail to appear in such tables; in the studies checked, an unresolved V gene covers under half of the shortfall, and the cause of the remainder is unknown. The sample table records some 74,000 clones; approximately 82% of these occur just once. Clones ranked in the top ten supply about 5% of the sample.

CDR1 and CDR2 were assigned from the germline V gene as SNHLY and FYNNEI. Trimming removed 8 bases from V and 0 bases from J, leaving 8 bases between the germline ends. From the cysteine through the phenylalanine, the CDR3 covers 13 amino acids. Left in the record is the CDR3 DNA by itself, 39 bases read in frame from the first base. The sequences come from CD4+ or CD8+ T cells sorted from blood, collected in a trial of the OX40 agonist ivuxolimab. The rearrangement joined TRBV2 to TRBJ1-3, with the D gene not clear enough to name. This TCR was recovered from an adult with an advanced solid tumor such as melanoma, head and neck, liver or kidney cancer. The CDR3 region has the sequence CASGRNSGNTIYF. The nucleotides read TGTGCCAGCGGACGGAACTCTGGAAACACCATATATTTT.